Sequencing of this T cell receptor (beta chain) was carried out in a study of shared clonotypes between healthy human individuals. The study's findings and limits: Clonotypes not shared had lower generation probabilities than those common to all four donors.

As regards this clone: Its cognate antigen is unknown.

Germline V gene sequence: CDR1 SGHRS, CDR2 YFSETQ. Between the trimmed V and J ends, which lost 0 bases and 5 bases, there was a span of 11 bases. This CDR3 is built from 15 residues. Using immunoSEQ multiplex PCR, the repertoire was profiled, and TCRdb retains in-frame clones only, with some absent. This table holds over a million clones, more than 95% found once. The origin of this receptor is a man aged 25-45 years in good health. Sequenced sample: naive CD4+ T cells sorted from blood. Sample subset: CD45RA+ positively selected. The chain carries TRBV5-1 and TRBJ2-2; unclear D gene. CDR3 region: CASSLASAGTGELFF. The CDR3 DNA is TGCGCCAGCAGCTTGGCTTCGGCAGGAACCGGGGAGCTGTTTTTT. The whole variable domain, filled in from reference TRBV5-1 and TRBJ2-2, reads KAGVTQTPRYLIKTRGQQVTLSCSPISGHRSVSWYQQTPGQGLQFLFEYFSETQRNKGNFPGRFSGRQFSNSRSEMNVSTLELGDSALYLCASSLASAGTGELFFGEGSRLTVL.